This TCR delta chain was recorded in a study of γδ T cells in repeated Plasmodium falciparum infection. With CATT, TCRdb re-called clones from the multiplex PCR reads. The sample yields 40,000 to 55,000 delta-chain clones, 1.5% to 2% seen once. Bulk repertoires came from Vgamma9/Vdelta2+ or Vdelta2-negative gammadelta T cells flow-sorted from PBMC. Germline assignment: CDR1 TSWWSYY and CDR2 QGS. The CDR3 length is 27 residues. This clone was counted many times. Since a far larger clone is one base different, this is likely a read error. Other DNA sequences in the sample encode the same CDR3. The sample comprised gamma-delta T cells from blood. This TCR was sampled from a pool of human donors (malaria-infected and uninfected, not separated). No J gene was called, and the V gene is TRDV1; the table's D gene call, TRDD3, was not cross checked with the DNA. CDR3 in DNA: TGTGCTCTTGGGGAAACTGGGCCCAAACTCACATCCCATCGGGGGATACGCGGTCCCTGGGACACCCGACAGATGTTCTTC. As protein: CALGETGPKLTSHRGIRGPWDTRQMFF.